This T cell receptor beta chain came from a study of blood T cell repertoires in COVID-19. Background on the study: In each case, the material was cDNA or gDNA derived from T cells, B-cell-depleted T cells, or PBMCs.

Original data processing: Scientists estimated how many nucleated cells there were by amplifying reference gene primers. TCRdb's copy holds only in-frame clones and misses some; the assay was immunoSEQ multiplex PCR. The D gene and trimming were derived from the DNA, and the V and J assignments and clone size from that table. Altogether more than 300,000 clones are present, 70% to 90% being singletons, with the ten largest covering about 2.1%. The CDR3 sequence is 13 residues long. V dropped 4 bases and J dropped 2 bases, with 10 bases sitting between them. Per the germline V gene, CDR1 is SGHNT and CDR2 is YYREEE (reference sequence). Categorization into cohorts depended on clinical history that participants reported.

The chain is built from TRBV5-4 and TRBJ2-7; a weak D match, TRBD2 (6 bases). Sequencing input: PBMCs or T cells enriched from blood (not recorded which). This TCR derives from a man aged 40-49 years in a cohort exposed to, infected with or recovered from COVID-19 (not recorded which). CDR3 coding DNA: TGTGCCAGCAGCGGAGGGCTCACCTACGAGCAGTACTTC. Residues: CASSGGLTYEQYF.